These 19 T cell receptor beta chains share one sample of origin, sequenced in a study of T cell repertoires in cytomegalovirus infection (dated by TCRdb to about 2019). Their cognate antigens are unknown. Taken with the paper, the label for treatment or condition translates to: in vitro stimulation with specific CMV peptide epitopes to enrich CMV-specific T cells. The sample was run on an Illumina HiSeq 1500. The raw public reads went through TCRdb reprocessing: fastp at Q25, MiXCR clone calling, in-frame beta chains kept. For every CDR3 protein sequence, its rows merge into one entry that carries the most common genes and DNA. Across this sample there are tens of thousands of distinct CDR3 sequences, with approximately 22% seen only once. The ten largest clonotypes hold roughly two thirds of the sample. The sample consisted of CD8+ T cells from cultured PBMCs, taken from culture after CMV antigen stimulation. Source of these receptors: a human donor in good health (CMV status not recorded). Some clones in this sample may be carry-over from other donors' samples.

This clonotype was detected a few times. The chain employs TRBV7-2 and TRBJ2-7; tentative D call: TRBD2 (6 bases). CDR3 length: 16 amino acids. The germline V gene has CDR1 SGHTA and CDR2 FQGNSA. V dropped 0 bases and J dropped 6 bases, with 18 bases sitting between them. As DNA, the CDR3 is TGTGCCAGCAGCTTAGCGCTTGGGGGGTTAGTCGGCGAGCAGTACTTC. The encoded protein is CASSLALGGLVGEQYF.

DNA for the CDR3: TGTGCCAGCAGGCCCCTCGTAGGGGGGACCCAGTACTTC. Its translation is CASRPLVGGTQYF. The V gene is TRBV6-2 or TRBV6-3, the J gene TRBJ2-5; the D gene is possibly TRBD1 (6 bases). Trimming took 6 bases from V and 7 from J, leaving 15 bases between them. The CDR3 is 13 residues long. Germline CDR1 is MNHEY and CDR2 is SVGEGT.

CDR3 DNA sequence: TGTGCCAGCAGTTCGGGGGGTAGGGGCTACGAGCAGTACTTC. This sequence encodes CASSSGGRGYEQYF. The J gene is TRBJ2-7, the V gene TRBV27; TRBD2 agrees at 7 bases. V shed 4 bases and J 3 bases; nucleotides not matched to a gene: 6. CDR3 length: 14 amino acids. Germline V CDR1 and CDR2: MNHEY, SMNVEV (reference sequence).

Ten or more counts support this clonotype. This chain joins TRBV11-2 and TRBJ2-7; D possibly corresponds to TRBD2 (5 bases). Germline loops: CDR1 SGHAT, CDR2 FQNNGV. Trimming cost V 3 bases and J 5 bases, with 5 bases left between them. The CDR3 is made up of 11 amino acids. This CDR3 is CASSFGNEQYF. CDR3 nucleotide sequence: TGTGCCAGCAGCTTCGGGAACGAGCAGTACTTC. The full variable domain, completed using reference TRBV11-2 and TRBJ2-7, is EAGVAQSPRYKIIEKRQSVAFWCNPISGHATLYWYQQILGQGPKLLIQFQNNGVVDDSQLPKDRFSAERLKGVDSTLKIQPAKLEDSAVYLCASSFGNEQYFGPGTRLTVT.

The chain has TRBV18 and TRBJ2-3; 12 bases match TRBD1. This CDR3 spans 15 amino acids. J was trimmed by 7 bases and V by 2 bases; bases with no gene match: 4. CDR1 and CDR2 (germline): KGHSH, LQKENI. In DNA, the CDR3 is TGTGCCAGCTCACCAGGGACAGGGGGCGGAAATACGCAGTATTTT. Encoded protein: CASSPGTGGGNTQYF.

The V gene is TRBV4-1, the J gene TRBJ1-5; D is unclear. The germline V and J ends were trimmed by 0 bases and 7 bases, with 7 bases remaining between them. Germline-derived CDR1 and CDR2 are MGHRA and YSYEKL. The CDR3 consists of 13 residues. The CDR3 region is CASSQDTIQPQHF. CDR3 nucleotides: TGCGCCAGCAGCCAAGATACTATCCAGCCCCAGCATTTT.

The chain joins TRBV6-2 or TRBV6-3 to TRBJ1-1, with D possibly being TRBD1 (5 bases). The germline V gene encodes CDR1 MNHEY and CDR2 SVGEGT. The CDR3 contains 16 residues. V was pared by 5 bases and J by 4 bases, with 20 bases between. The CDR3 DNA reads TGTGCCAGCAGTCACGGGGCGGAGGGAGGAGGCACTGAAGCTTTCTTT. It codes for CASSHGAEGGGTEAFF.

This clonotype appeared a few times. The CDR3 nucleotides are TGTGCTAGTGGACGAACAGTGGAGACCCAGTACTTC. Amino acids: CASGRTVETQYF. V gene TRBV12-5 combines with J gene TRBJ2-5; D uncertain. The V end was cut by 6 bases, the J end by 5 bases, with 10 bases between. This CDR3 region has 12 residues. Per the germline V gene, CDR1 is LGHNT and CDR2 is FRNRAP.

CDR3 DNA: TGTGCCAGCAGTTCTGACAGGGTCGGGATTGGCTACACCTTC. Protein sequence: CASSSDRVGIGYTF. The chain carries TRBV7-2 and TRBJ1-2; 7 nucleotides line up with TRBD1. From germline, CDR1 is SGHTA and CDR2 FQGNSA. CDR3 length: 14 residues. J gave up 7 bases and V 6 bases, and 11 bases lay outside the gene matches.

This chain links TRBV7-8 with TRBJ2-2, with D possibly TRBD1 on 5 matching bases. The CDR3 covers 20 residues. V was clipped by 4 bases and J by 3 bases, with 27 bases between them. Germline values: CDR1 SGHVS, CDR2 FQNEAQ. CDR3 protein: CASSSPTDGEVIGDTGELFF. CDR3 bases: TGTGCCAGCAGCTCACCGACAGACGGAGAGGTTATTGGGGACACCGGGGAGCTGTTTTTT.

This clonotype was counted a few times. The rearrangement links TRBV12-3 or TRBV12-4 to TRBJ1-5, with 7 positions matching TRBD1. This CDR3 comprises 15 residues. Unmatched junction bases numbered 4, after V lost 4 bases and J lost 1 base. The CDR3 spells CASSWEGASNQPQHF. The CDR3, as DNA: TGTGCCAGCAGTTGGGAGGGGGCGAGCAATCAGCCCCAGCATTTT.

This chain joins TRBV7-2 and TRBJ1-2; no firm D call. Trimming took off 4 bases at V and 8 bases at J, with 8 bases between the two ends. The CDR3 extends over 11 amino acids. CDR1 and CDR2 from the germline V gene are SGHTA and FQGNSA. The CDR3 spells CASSSVVGYTF. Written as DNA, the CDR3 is TGTGCCAGCAGCTCGGTTGTGGGCTACACCTTC.

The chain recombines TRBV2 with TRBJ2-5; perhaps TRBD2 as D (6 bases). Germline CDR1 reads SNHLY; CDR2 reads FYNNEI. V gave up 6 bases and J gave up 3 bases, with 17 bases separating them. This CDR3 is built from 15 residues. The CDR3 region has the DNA TGTGCCAGCAGGGACTACGGTCGATCTAAAGAGACCCAGTACTTC. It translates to CASRDYGRSKETQYF.

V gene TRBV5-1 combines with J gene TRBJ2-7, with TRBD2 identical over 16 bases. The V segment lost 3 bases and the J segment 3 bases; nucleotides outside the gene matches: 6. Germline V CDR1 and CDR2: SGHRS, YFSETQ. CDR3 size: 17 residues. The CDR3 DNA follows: TGCGCCAGCAGCTGGATCGGGACTAGCGGGGGGGGCTACGAGCAGTACTTC. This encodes CASSWIGTSGGGYEQYF.

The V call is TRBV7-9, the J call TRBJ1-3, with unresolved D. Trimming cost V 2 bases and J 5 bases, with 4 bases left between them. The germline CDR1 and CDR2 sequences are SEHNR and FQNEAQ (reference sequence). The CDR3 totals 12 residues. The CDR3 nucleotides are TGTGCCAGCAGCTTAAATAGAAACACCATATATTTT. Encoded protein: CASSLNRNTIYF.

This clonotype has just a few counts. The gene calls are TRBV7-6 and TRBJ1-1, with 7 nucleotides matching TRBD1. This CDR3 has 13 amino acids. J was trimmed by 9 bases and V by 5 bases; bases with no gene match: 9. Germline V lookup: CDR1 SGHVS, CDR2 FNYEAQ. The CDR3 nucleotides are TGTGCCAGCAGCGAAGAACGGGACAGACAAGCTTTCTTT. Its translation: CASSEERDRQAFF.

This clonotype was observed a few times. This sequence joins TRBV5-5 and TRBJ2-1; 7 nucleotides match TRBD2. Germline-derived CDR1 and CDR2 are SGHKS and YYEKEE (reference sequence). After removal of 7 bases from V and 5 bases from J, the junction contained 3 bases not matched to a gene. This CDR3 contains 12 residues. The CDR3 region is CASVRGDNEQFF. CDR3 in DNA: TGTGCCAGCGTCCGGGGGGACAATGAGCAGTTCTTC. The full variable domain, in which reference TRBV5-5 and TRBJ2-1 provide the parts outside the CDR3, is DAGVTQSPTHLIKTRGQQVTLRCSPISGHKSVSWYQQVLGQGPQFIFQYYEKEERGRGNFPDRFSARQFPNYSSELNVNALLLGDSALYLCASVRGDNEQFFGPGTRLTVL.

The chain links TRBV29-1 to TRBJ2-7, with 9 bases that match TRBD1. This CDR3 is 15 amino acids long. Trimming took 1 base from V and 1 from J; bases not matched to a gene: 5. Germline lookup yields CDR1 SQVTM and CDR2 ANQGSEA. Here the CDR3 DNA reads TGCAGCGTTGAAGGGAGGGGACAGGGATCCTACGAGCAGTACTTC. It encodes CSVEGRGQGSYEQYF.

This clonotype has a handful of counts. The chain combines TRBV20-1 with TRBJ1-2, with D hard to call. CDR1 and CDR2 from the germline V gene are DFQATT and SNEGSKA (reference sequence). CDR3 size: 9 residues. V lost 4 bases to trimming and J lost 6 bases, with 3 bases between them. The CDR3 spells CSATDGYTF. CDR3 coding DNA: TGCAGTGCTACAGATGGCTACACCTTC.